This T cell receptor (beta chain) was identified in a study of T-cell reconstitution after alpha-beta-depleted transplantation in children. Study-wide results and limits: It was surviving recipient T cells and thymic progenitors that gave some patients high TCRbeta diversity at day 60. Most T-cell counts and diversity one year after the transplant came from T cells that were newly produced. After transplant, at about two months, alpha-beta T cells were reportedly derived from several hundred expanded graft clones.

V shed 3 bases and J shed 4 bases, with 16 bases lying between them. Germline assignment: CDR1 LNHDA and CDR2 SQIVND (reference sequence). CDR3 length equals 16 residues. Remarks on this clonotype: No antigen is known for it.

The TCRbeta library was prepared with unique molecular identifiers. A single record per CDR3 protein comes from TCRdb applying MiXCR to the PCR reads. The profile covers about 980,000 distinct CDR3 sequences, with about 29% appearing a single time and roughly 27% taken by the ten largest. The chain combines TRBV19 with TRBJ1-5; weak D call: TRBD1 (5 bases). The sequencing used PBMCs, mostly from graft donor cells, collected 360 days after TCRalphabeta/CD19-depleted stem cell transplant. The origin of this receptor is a boy under two years old who had a stem cell transplant for SCID, so the T cells may come from the graft donor. The CDR3 bases are TGTGCCAGTAGTATCCCACAGGCCCCGGGGAATCAGCCCCAGCATTTT. It translates to CASSIPQAPGNQPQHF.